Listed below are T cell receptor beta chains from one sample, sequenced in a study of T cell repertoires in cytomegalovirus infection. No antigen has been assigned to these receptors. Via MiXCR, TCRdb re-called the reads, giving one row per CDR3 protein. Seen here are 200,000 or so distinct CDR3 sequences, roughly two fifths observed once, and the top ten hold around 60%. The sequenced sample was CD8+ T cells from cultured PBMCs, obtained from culture after CMV antigen stimulation. These receptors were collected from a human donor in good health (CMV status not recorded). Some clones in this sample may be carry-over from other donors' samples. Each CDR3 is given with its conserved first and last residue. D genes are given only for firm matches. Rows may omit the clone size; those that give it use once, few, many or a size class.

>TRBD1|TRBJ2-7|.|TRBV4-1|16
CASSQVPGQEDYEQYF
TGCGCCAGCAGCCAAGTTCCTGGACAGGAGGACTACGAGCAGTACTTC
>.|TRBJ2-7|.|TRBV27|13
CASSQGWRDEQYF
TGTGCCAGCAGTCAGGGGTGGCGGGACGAGCAGTACTTC
>.|TRBJ1-2|few|TRBV11-2|15
CASSLASSANYGYTF
TGTGCCAGCAGCTTAGCAAGTTCAGCTAACTATGGCTACACCTTC
>.|TRBJ2-1|few|TRBV7-1|14
CASSSDFPYNEQFF
TGTGCCAGCAGCTCAGACTTTCCCTACAATGAGCAGTTCTTC
>.|TRBJ2-1|.|TRBV20-1|16
CSARGGYEPGHNEQFF
TGCAGTGCTAGAGGAGGTTACGAGCCGGGTCACAATGAGCAGTTCTTC
>.|TRBJ2-7|many|TRBV7-2|14
CASSLGQGYDEQYF
TGTGCCAGCAGCTTAGGGCAGGGTTACGACGAGCAGTACTTC
>.|TRBJ2-7|few|TRBV20-1|16
CSARGNNAGSSYEQYF
TGCAGTGCTAGAGGCAATAACGCGGGAAGTTCCTACGAGCAGTACTTC
>TRBD2|TRBJ2-1|few|TRBV19|15
CASSIGASGYNEQFF
TGTGCCAGTAGTATTGGGGCTAGCGGGTACAATGAGCAGTTCTTC
>.|TRBJ1-1|.|TRBV27|14
CASKQRGPGTEAFF
TGTGCCAGCAAACAGCGGGGCCCCGGCACTGAAGCTTTCTTT
>.|TRBJ1-5|few|TRBV19|14
CASRAAGHNQPQHF
TGTGCCAGTAGAGCGGCGGGGCACAATCAGCCCCAGCATTTT
>TRBD2|TRBJ2-1|few|TRBV7-3|13
CASTRENYNEQFF
TGTGCCAGCACGCGGGAGAATTACAATGAGCAGTTCTTC
>.|TRBJ2-1|.|TRBV6-6|16
CAGSYSSSENWNEQFF
TGTGCCGGCAGTTACTCGTCCAGCGAGAATTGGAATGAGCAGTTCTTC
>TRBD1|TRBJ2-7|few|TRBV7-8|15
CASSGQGTGDYEQYF
TGTGCCAGCAGTGGGCAGGGGACAGGGGACTACGAGCAGTACTTC
>TRBD1|TRBJ2-1|many|TRBV7-9|17
CASSSSILTGGRNEQFF
TGTGCCAGCAGCTCTAGTATATTGACAGGGGGCCGTAATGAGCAGTTCTTC
>.|TRBJ2-1|.|TRBV27|12
CASSLGGFEQFF
TGTGCCAGCAGTCTGGGTGGGTTTGAGCAGTTCTTC
>.|TRBJ1-4|few|TRBV7-6|16
CASSLPGQLGNEKLFF
TGTGCCAGCAGCTTGCCCGGACAGTTGGGTAATGAAAAACTGTTTTTT
>.|TRBJ2-3|.|TRBV7-2|14
CASSRPGSADTQYF
TGTGCCAGCAGCCGCCCTGGTTCCGCAGATACGCAGTATTTT
>TRBD1|TRBJ2-7|.|TRBV6-6|15
CASKTGTGSSYEQYF
TGTGCCAGCAAAACCGGGACAGGGAGCTCCTACGAGCAGTACTTC
>TRBD2|TRBJ2-1|.|TRBV28|16
CATREHGGLGRDEQFF
TGTGCCACCAGAGAACATGGGGGACTAGGCCGGGATGAGCAGTTCTTC
>.|TRBJ2-7|many|TRBV7-8|18
CASSLVLVRSGVLYEQYF
TGTGCCAGCAGCTTAGTCCTGGTCCGCTCAGGGGTACTCTACGAGCAGTACTTC
>TRBD1|TRBJ2-6|once|TRBV28|18
CASRRRDRGLGGANVLTF
TGTGCCAGCAGACGCCGGGACAGGGGGTTAGGCGGGGCCAACGTCCTGACTTTC
>.|TRBJ1-1|.|TRBV5-6|14
CASSLQGIETEAFF
TGTGCCAGCAGCTTACAGGGAATCGAGACTGAAGCTTTCTTT
>.|TRBJ1-2|few|TRBV19|15
CASSIRATETYGYTF
TGTGCCAGTAGTATCCGGGCGACGGAGACCTATGGCTACACCTTC
>.|TRBJ2-7|few|TRBV5-4|13
CAITPGPLDEQYF
TGTGCCATAACCCCCGGGCCTCTGGACGAGCAGTACTTC
>.|TRBJ2-1|few|TRBV7-6|13
CASSLGQGGEQFF
TGTGCCAGCAGCTTAGGGCAGGGAGGTGAGCAGTTCTTC
>.|TRBJ2-3|.|TRBV6-5|16
CASSHQAGVDGDTQYF
TGTGCCAGCAGTCACCAGGCCGGGGTGGATGGAGATACGCAGTATTTT
>TRBD1|TRBJ2-5|.|TRBV7-8|14
CASSRDRGWETQYF
TGTGCCAGCAGCCGGGACAGGGGATGGGAGACCCAGTACTTC
>.|TRBJ2-3|.|TRBV20-1|11
CSARAEGTQYF
TGCAGTGCTAGAGCGGAGGGTACGCAGTATTTT
>.|TRBJ1-2|.|TRBV7-2|17
CASSLVFSDPNNYGYTF
TGTGCCAGCAGCTTAGTGTTCAGTGACCCCAATAACTATGGCTACACCTTC
>.|TRBJ2-7|.|TRBV20-1|13
CSASETSAYEQYF
TGCAGTGCTAGTGAGACTAGTGCCTACGAGCAGTACTTC
>.|TRBJ2-2|.|TRBV6-1|11
CASSAGAELFF
TGTGCCAGCAGTGCGGGAGCGGAGCTGTTTTTT
>.|TRBJ2-5|.|TRBV7-4|12
CASTSYQETQYF
TGTGCCAGCACCTCGTACCAAGAGACCCAGTACTTC
>.|TRBJ2-7|many|TRBV7-2|16
CASSLSAGASAYEQYF
TGTGCCAGCAGCTTATCCGCCGGGGCCTCGGCCTACGAGCAGTACTTC
>.|TRBJ1-5|.|TRBV7-8|15
CASSSPGRANQPQHF
TGTGCCAGCAGCTCCCCGGGGCGGGCCAATCAGCCCCAGCATTTT
>.|TRBJ2-3|.|TRBV7-6|17
CASSSRQRDQYTDTQYF
TGTGCCAGCAGCTCCCGCCAGAGGGACCAATACACAGATACGCAGTATTTT
>.|TRBJ1-5|.|TRBV27|14
CASSLSGSDQPQHF
TGTGCCAGCAGTTTATCAGGGTCCGATCAGCCCCAGCATTTT
>.|TRBJ2-1|few|TRBV6-6|11
CASSHGSEQFF
TGTGCCAGCAGCCACGGGAGTGAGCAGTTCTTC
>TRBD1|TRBJ2-1|.|TRBV9|15
CASSVGTGHRNEQFF
TGTGCCAGCAGCGTGGGGACAGGCCACCGGAATGAGCAGTTCTTC
>.|TRBJ2-6|.|TRBV6-1|14
CASSRVSRANVLTF
TGTGCCAGCAGTAGGGTCTCCAGGGCCAACGTCCTGACTTTC
>.|TRBJ2-7|many|TRBV7-8|19
CASSLVSYGGRQLTYEQYF
TGTGCCAGCAGCTTAGTAAGTTACGGGGGCCGGCAGCTAACCTACGAGCAGTACTTC
>.|TRBJ1-1|once|TRBV27|13
CASSLVRYTEAFF
TGTGCCAGCAGTTTGGTTCGGTACACTGAAGCTTTCTTT
>TRBD2|TRBJ2-7|many|TRBV29-1|16
CSAIGFGSGTPYEQYF
TGCAGCGCCATTGGGTTCGGAAGCGGGACCCCCTACGAGCAGTACTTC
>.|TRBJ2-1|.|TRBV2|15
CASRQDSSSNNEQFF
TGTGCCAGCAGGCAGGACTCCAGTTCCAACAATGAGCAGTTCTTC
>.|TRBJ2-1|.|TRBV12-3/TRBV12-4|17
CASSPLLRGTEYNEQFF
TGTGCCAGCAGCCCCCTACTCCGGGGGACAGAATACAATGAGCAGTTCTTC
>.|TRBJ1-1|few|TRBV6-1|17
CASSEASYRAGDTEAFF
TGTGCCAGCAGTGAAGCCTCGTACAGGGCAGGGGACACTGAAGCTTTCTTT
>.|TRBJ2-5|few|TRBV7-2|13
CASSPGVQETQYF
TGTGCCAGCAGCCCCGGAGTACAAGAGACCCAGTACTTC
>.|TRBJ2-5|.|TRBV3-1|16
CASSFSRGAQRETQYF
TGTGCCAGCAGCTTCTCGAGGGGGGCGCAGCGAGAGACCCAGTACTTC
>TRBD1|TRBJ1-4|few|TRBV7-9|17
CASSSLLQGATNEKLFF
TGTGCCAGCAGCTCGCTATTACAGGGGGCAACTAATGAAAAACTGTTTTTT
>TRBD2|TRBJ2-1|many|TRBV7-6|20
CASSLVPTGLAGGKYNEQFF
TGTGCCAGCAGCTTAGTGCCAACCGGACTAGCGGGAGGAAAATACAATGAGCAGTTCTTC
>.|TRBJ1-4|few|TRBV27|15
CASSKLTPRNEKLFF
TGTGCCAGCAGTAAACTTACCCCCCGTAATGAAAAACTGTTTTTT
>.|TRBJ2-1|.|TRBV7-6|12
CASSLGGQSWFF
TGTGCCAGCAGCTTAGGTGGACAAAGCTGGTTCTTC
>.|TRBJ1-5|.|TRBV7-2|15
CASSLKVGARQPQHF
TGTGCCAGCAGCTTAAAGGTAGGGGCACGGCAGCCCCAGCATTTT
>TRBD2|TRBJ2-5|.|TRBV12-3/TRBV12-4|16
CASSLAAGGLRETQYF
TGTGCCAGCAGTTTAGCAGCGGGAGGCCTCCGAGAGACCCAGTACTTC
>.|TRBJ2-5|.|TRBV12-3/TRBV12-4|14
CASRLGALQETQYF
TGTGCCAGCAGGTTAGGGGCGCTCCAAGAGACCCAGTACTTC
>.|TRBJ1-2|.|TRBV12-3/TRBV12-4|16
CASSQPEDLGIYGYTF
TGTGCCAGCAGTCAGCCCGAGGACTTAGGGATCTATGGCTACACCTTC
>.|TRBJ1-1|.|TRBV27|12
CASSLSGGEAFF
TGTGCCAGCAGTTTATCTGGCGGTGAAGCTTTCTTT
>.|TRBJ1-1|.|TRBV7-9|13
CASSLLDGAEAFF
TGTGCCAGCAGCTTACTCGACGGTGCCGAAGCTTTCTTT
>.|TRBJ1-5|few|TRBV6-1|14
CASSEGALNQPQHF
TGTGCCAGCAGTGAAGGGGCACTCAATCAGCCCCAGCATTTT
>.|TRBJ2-7|.|TRBV7-3|13
CASSLQVGDEQYF
TGTGCCAGCAGCTTACAGGTAGGGGACGAGCAGTACTTC